This T cell receptor beta chain stems from a study of T-cell memory formation after mild COVID-19. Study-level background: Clusters were largely donor specific. Study observations and caveats: Clones which contracted sat mainly in CM and EM if CD4+, and in EMRA if CD8+. The appearance of some responding clones in pre-infection memory suggested that cross-reactive memory joined.

Germline CDR1 LNHDA, CDR2 SQIVND (reference sequence). Trimming took 6 bases from V and 4 from J; bases not matched to a gene: 4. The CDR3 spans 13 residues. Employing constant-segment primers, 5'RACE generated TCR alpha and TCR beta cDNA libraries bearing sample barcodes and UMIs. Each CDR3 protein gets one entry after TCRdb re-called the 5' RACE reads with MiXCR. The table has about 430,000 distinct CDR3 sequences, 20% to 25% seen once. To note about this clonotype: What it binds is not known.

The chain recombines TRBV19 with TRBJ1-1, with 8 bases matching TRBD1. Sequenced input: PBMCs or a T cell subset sorted from them (not recorded which). This TCR derives from an adult woman who had mild COVID-19 (a few samples of this study predate the infection). Cell type and time point are not known. Here the CDR3 DNA reads TGTGCCAGTAGGCCAGGGGGCCTCACTGAAGCTTTCTTT. Amino acid sequence: CASRPGGLTEAFF. Variable domain in full (rest from reference TRBV19 and TRBJ1-1): DGGITQSPKYLFRKEGQNVTLSCEQNLNHDAMYWYRQDPGQGLRLIYYSQIVNDFQKGDIAEGYSVSREKKESFPLTVTSAQKNPTAFYLCASRPGGLTEAFFGQGTRLTVV.